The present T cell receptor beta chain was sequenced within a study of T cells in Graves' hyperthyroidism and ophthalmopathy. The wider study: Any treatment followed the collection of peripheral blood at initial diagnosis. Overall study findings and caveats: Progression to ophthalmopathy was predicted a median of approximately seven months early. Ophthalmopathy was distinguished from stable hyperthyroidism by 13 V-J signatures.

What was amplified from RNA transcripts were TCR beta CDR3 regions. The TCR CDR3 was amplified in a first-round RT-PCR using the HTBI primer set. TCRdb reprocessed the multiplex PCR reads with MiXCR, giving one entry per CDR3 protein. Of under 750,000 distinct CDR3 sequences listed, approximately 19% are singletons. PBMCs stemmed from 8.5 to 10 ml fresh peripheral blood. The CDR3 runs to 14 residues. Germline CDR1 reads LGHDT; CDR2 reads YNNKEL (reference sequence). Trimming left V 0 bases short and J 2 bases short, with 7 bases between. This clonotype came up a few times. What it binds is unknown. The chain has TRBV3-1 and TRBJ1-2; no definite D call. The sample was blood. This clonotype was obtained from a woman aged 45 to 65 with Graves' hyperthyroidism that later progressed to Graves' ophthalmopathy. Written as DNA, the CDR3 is TGTGCCAGCAGCCAAGAGGGAGGGAACTATGGCTACACCTTC. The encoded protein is CASSQEGGNYGYTF.